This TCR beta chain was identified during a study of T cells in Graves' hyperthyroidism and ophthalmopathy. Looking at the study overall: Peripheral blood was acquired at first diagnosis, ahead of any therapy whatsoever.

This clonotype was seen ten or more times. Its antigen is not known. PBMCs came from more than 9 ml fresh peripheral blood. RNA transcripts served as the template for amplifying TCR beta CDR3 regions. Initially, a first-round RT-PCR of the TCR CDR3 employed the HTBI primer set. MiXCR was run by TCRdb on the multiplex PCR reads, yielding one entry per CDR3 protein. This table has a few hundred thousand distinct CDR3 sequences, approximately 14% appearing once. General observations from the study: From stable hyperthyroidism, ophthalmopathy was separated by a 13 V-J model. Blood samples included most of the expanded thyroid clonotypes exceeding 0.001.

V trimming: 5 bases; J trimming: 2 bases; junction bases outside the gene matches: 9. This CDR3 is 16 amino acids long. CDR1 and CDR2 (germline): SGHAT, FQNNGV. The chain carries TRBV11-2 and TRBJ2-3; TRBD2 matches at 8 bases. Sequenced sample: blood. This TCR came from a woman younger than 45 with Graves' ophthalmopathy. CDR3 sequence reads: CASSLRGGPNTDTQYF. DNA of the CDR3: TGTGCCAGCAGCCTCCGGGGGGGTCCTAACACAGATACGCAGTATTTT.